The clone carrying this TCR beta chain was counted a single time. What it recognizes is unknown. CDR1 is LNHDA and CDR2 is SQIVND in the germline V gene (reference sequence). Deletions cut 5 bases from V and 4 bases from J, with 14 bases between. The CDR3 length is 15 residues. The PCR employed 60 Vbeta primers together with 13 Jbeta primers. Assay: immunoSEQ multiplex PCR; the TCRdb copy retains only in-frame clones and omits some. Seen here are around 130,000 clones, 73% observed once, and the top ten hold around 2.1%. The sample originates from a study of cytomegalovirus exposure and HLA in healthy donors. Study overall: Researchers found that about four fifths of 398 genotyped donors fell within the Caucasian-associated ancestry cluster.

Study results and caveats: Later analysis associated a missense DCLRE1C variant with TCR beta V- and J-gene trimming. Cytomegalovirus-associated status was assigned to approximately 160 TCR beta chains. A prior analysis recorded that most TCR beta V segments were productive about 87% or about 30% of the time.

Sequencing used PBMCs. V usage is TRBV19 and J usage is TRBJ1-4; TRBD1 is a possible D gene (5 bases). This TCR came from a woman aged 40-49 years in good health and CMV-seropositive. The CDR3 DNA is TGTGCCAGTAGTTTCGGGAGACAGAGTAATGAAAAACTGTTTTTT. Encoded protein: CASSFGRQSNEKLFF.